The source of this T cell receptor beta chain is a study of T cell responses to AZD1222 COVID-19 vaccine. Points from the study as a whole: Repertoire sampling occurred only after the peak T cell response.

Profiled with immunoSEQ multiplex PCR; TCRdb holds only in-frame clones, not every one. The sample yields 80,000 or so clones, more than 60% seen once. In the case of this clone: Its antigen is not known.

Deletions cut 8 bases from V and 3 bases from J, with 13 bases between. The length of the CDR3 is 13 residues. CDR1 is SEHNR, CDR2 FQNEAQ, per germline (reference sequence). This clonotype originated in an adult who received the MenACWY meningococcal vaccine as a control. The gene calls are TRBV7-9 and TRBJ1-1, with D possibly matching TRBD1 (5 bases). Sequencing used peripheral blood, obtained 28 days after the second dose of the MenACWY control vaccine. The CDR3 region is CASCWGGDTEAFF. Written as DNA, the CDR3 is TGTGCCAGCTGCTGGGGGGGTGACACTGAAGCTTTCTTT.